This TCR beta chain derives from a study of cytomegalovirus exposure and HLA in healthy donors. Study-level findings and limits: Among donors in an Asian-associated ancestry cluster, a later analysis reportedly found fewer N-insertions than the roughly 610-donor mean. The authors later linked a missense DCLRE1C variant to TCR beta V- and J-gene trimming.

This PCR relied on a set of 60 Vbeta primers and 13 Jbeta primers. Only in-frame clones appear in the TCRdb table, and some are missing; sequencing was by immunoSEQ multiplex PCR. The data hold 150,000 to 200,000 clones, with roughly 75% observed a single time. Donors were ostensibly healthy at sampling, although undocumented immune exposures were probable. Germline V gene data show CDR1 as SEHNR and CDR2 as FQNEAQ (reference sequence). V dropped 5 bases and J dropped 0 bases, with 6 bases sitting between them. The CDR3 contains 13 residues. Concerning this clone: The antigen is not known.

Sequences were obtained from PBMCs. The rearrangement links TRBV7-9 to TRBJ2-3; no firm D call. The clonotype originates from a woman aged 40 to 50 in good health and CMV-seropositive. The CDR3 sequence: CASSLISTDTQYF. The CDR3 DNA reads TGTGCCAGCAGCCTTATCAGCACAGATACGCAGTATTTT.